This entry lists 28 T cell receptor beta chains sequenced from one sample in a study of CD8 T cells in Susac syndrome (dated by TCRdb to the late 2010s). Library method: the immunoSEQ multiplex PCR assay. RNA was extracted using the RNeasy kit, and about 0.5 to 1 ug of the RNA was reverse transcribed with random hexamers. TCRdb reprocessed the public reads (quality trimming at Q25 with fastp, clone calling with MiXCR) and kept in-frame beta chains. Every entry covers one CDR3 protein and lists the most common genes and DNA from its rows. The sample table shows some 150,000 distinct CDR3 sequences, and roughly 96% are seen once. The ten largest clones represent approximately 0.17% of the sample. The sample consisted of CD4+ T cells from PBMCs. The receptor set was obtained from a human donor with Susac syndrome.

The J gene is TRBJ2-7, the V gene TRBV6-5; TRBD1 might be the D (8 bases). V shed 6 bases and J shed 1 base, with 10 bases lying between them. CDR1 is MNHEY, CDR2 SVGAGI, per germline. The CDR3 contains 13 residues. This CDR3 reads CASRQGGSYEQYF. CDR3 DNA: TGTGCCAGCAGACAGGGGGGGTCCTACGAGCAGTACTTC.

The rearrangement uses TRBV11-1 and TRBJ2-1, with TRBD2 matching 8 bases. The germline V gene encodes CDR1 SGHAT and CDR2 FQDESV (reference sequence). The V gene end was trimmed by 2 bases and the J gene end by 3 bases; junction bases not matched to a gene: 6. This CDR3 is 16 amino acids long. The CDR3 bases are TGTGCCAGCAGCTTAATTGGGACTAGTATCTACAATGAGCAGTTCTTC. Translated: CASSLIGTSIYNEQFF.

This rearrangement joins TRBV20-1 to TRBJ2-5, with TRBD1 as a possible D gene (6 bases). This CDR3 has 12 amino acids. Germline loops: CDR1 DFQATT, CDR2 SNEGSKA (reference sequence). Trimming took 4 bases from V and 2 from J, leaving 8 bases between them. The chain's CDR3 is CSATTGQETQYF. Here the CDR3 DNA reads TGCAGTGCTACGACAGGACAAGAGACCCAGTACTTC.

The rearrangement links TRBV7-2 to TRBJ2-3, with 9 nucleotides matching TRBD2. The CDR3 is 16 residues long. Germline V lookup: CDR1 SGHTA, CDR2 FQGNSA. The V gene end was trimmed by 0 bases and the J gene end by 3 bases; junction bases not matched to a gene: 4. The CDR3 nucleotides read TGTGCCAGCAGCTTAGCAAAGCTAGCGGGGACAGATACGCAGTATTTT. Its translation is CASSLAKLAGTDTQYF. The whole variable domain, remainder taken from reference TRBV7-2 and TRBJ2-3, is GAGVSQSPSNKVTEKGKDVELRCDPISGHTALYWYRQSLGQGLEFLIYFQGNSAPDKSGLPSDRFSAERTGGSVSTLTIQRTQQEDSAVYLCASSLAKLAGTDTQYFGPGTRLTVL.

CDR3 DNA sequence: TGCGCCAGCAGCTTGGATAGTACCTACAATGAGCAGTTCTTC. Its protein product is CASSLDSTYNEQFF. The V gene is TRBV5-1, the J gene TRBJ2-1; D not resolved. The CDR3 is 14 amino acids. The V end lost 0 bases, the J end lost 2 bases, and 6 bases lay between the germline ends. Germline V lookup: CDR1 SGHRS, CDR2 YFSETQ.

In DNA form, the CDR3 reads TGTGCCAGCTCAGTTAGCAGTGGCTACACCTTC. Its translation: CASSVSSGYTF. The chain joins TRBV18 to TRBJ1-2; D is unresolved. This CDR3 has 11 residues. V lost 5 bases and J lost 7, with 8 bases in between. The germline V gene has CDR1 KGHSH and CDR2 LQKENI.

This clonotype appeared once. This chain joins TRBV29-1 and TRBJ2-5; a weak D match, TRBD1 (6 bases). Germline values: CDR1 SQVTM, CDR2 ANQGSEA. Trimming shortened V by 6 bases and J by 7 bases, and 15 bases separated the two germline ends. This CDR3 has 12 amino acids. CDR3 DNA: TGCAGCGTACTACAGGGATCGGTGACCCAGTACTTC. It codes for CSVLQGSVTQYF. Supplemented by reference TRBV29-1 and TRBJ2-5, the full variable domain reads SAVISQKPSRDICQRGTSLTIQCQVDSQVTMMFWYRQQPGQSLTLIATANQGSEATYESGFVIDKFPISRPNLTFSTLTVSNMSPEDSSIYLCSVLQGSVTQYFGPGTRLLVL.

The gene calls are TRBV5-1 and TRBJ1-5, with D unclear. CDR1 SGHRS and CDR2 YFSETQ come from the germline V gene. The ends were cut back, 4 bases at V and 6 bases at J, with 17 bases in the middle. This CDR3 is built from 15 residues. The CDR3 sequence is CASSLDHSGSQPQHF. CDR3 bases: TGCGCCAGCAGCCTGGACCATTCGGGAAGTCAGCCCCAGCATTTT.

The genes are TRBV5-1 and TRBJ2-2; TRBD2 might be the D (5 bases). CDR1 SGHRS and CDR2 YFSETQ come from the germline V gene. The CDR3 covers 16 residues. V was pared by 0 bases and J by 5 bases, with 14 bases between. CDR3 coding DNA: TGCGCCAGCAGCTTGGTTGCAGGAGAGGGAACCGGGGAGCTGTTTTTT. Its protein is CASSLVAGEGTGELFF.

This chain links TRBV5-6 with TRBJ2-2; TRBD1 matches 9 bases. The CDR3 is 14 residues long. The V gene end was trimmed by 3 bases and the J gene end by 6 bases; junction bases not matched to a gene: 3. The germline CDR1 and CDR2 sequences are SGHDT and YYEEEE. CDR3 sequence reads: CASSWDRASGELFF. The CDR3 DNA sequence: TGTGCCAGCAGCTGGGACAGGGCGTCCGGGGAGCTGTTTTTT. Together with reference TRBV5-6 and TRBJ2-2, the CDR3 gives the full variable domain: DAGVTQSPTHLIKTRGQQVTLRCSPKSGHDTVSWYQQALGQGPQFIFQYYEEEERQRGNFPDRFSGHQFPNYSSELNVNALLLGDSALYLCASSWDRASGELFFGEGSRLTVL.

This clonotype was found once. The chain links TRBV20-1 to TRBJ1-2; D is uncertain. V lost 3 bases and J lost 8, with 16 bases in between. Per germline, CDR1 DFQATT and CDR2 SNEGSKA (reference sequence). CDR3 length: 13 amino acids. The CDR3 protein is CSASPGRLIGYTF. In DNA, the CDR3 is TGCAGTGCTAGCCCCGGACGGCTAATCGGCTACACCTTC.

This clonotype was seen once. The chain links TRBV12-3 or TRBV12-4 to TRBJ1-2, with D possibly matching TRBD1 (5 bases). The germline V and J ends were trimmed by 5 bases and 11 bases, with 15 bases remaining between them. The CDR3 totals 12 residues. In nucleotides, the CDR3 is TGTGCCAGCAGTCAGGGACTGGGGGTTTACACCTTC. It codes for CASSQGLGVYTF.

The rearrangement uses TRBV25-1 and TRBJ1-1, with TRBD1 matching 8 bases. This CDR3 has 15 residues. In germline, CDR1 is MGHDK, CDR2 SYGVNS. V shed 4 bases and J 1 base; nucleotides not matched to a gene: 5. The CDR3 spells CASSGTGLQNTEAFF. CDR3 nucleotides: TGTGCCAGCAGTGGGACAGGGTTACAGAACACTGAAGCTTTCTTT.

The chain joins TRBV19 to TRBJ2-1; D unresolved. CDR3 length equals 14 residues. Trimming cost V 6 bases and J 6 bases, with 15 bases left between them. Germline lookup yields CDR1 LNHDA and CDR2 SQIVND (reference sequence). The CDR3 protein is CASRPAGGGNEQFF. CDR3 DNA sequence: TGTGCCAGTAGGCCGGCAGGCGGTGGCAATGAGCAGTTCTTC.

V usage is TRBV4-1 and J usage is TRBJ2-3; D is ambiguous. This CDR3 is 15 amino acids long. Trimming removed 4 bases at V and 1 base at J, with 12 bases between. Germline V gene sequence: CDR1 MGHRA, CDR2 YSYEKL. CDR3 sequence (DNA): TGCGCCAGCAGCCTCGGCCCATTTGGCACAGATACGCAGTATTTT. This translates into CASSLGPFGTDTQYF.

The sample holds one count of this clonotype. The gene calls are TRBV29-1 and TRBJ1-2; a weak D match, TRBD1 (5 bases). Trimming removed 2 bases from V and 5 bases from J, with 12 bases in between. CDR1 is SQVTM, CDR2 ANQGSEA, per germline. The CDR3 runs to 13 residues. CDR3 sequence: CSVELYRGYGYTF. The CDR3 region has the DNA TGCAGCGTTGAATTATACCGGGGGTATGGCTACACCTTC.

This rearrangement joins TRBV25-1 to TRBJ2-1; D remains unclear. The CDR3 has 16 amino acids. Germline V gives CDR1 MGHDK, CDR2 SYGVNS. V gave up 6 bases and J gave up 0 bases, with 15 bases separating them. The CDR3 sequence is CASSPDRQSSYNEQFF. The CDR3 DNA follows: TGTGCCAGCAGCCCCGACCGTCAGTCCTCCTACAATGAGCAGTTCTTC.

This rearrangement joins TRBV29-1 to TRBJ2-6, with TRBD1 as a possible D gene (5 bases). V was clipped by 0 bases and J by 0 bases, with 9 bases between them. The germline V gene has CDR1 SQVTM and CDR2 ANQGSEA. This CDR3 region has 16 residues. CDR3 loop: CSVEERTHSGANVLTF. For the CDR3, the DNA is TGCAGCGTTGAAGAAAGGACACACTCTGGGGCCAACGTCCTGACTTTC.

The V and J genes are TRBV5-4 and TRBJ2-5; 8 nucleotides agree with TRBD2. Germline V gene data show CDR1 as SGHNT and CDR2 as YYREEE (reference sequence). After removal of 2 bases from V and 5 bases from J, the junction contained 11 bases not matched to a gene. The CDR3 runs 16 residues. Here the CDR3 DNA reads TGTGCCAGCAGCTTAATCGCGGGGGGCCCGGCGGAGACCCAGTACTTC. Amino acids: CASSLIAGGPAETQYF. Combining the CDR3 with reference TRBV5-4 and TRBJ2-5 gives the whole variable domain ETGVTQSPTHLIKTRGQQVTLRCSSQSGHNTVSWYQQALGQGPQFIFQYYREEENGRGNFPPRFSGLQFPNYSSELNVNALELDDSALYLCASSLIAGGPAETQYFGPGTRLLVL.

The chain carries TRBV3-1 and TRBJ2-5; 12 positions match TRBD1. CDR3 length equals 15 residues. Germline lookup yields CDR1 LGHDT and CDR2 YNNKEL (reference sequence). Trimming took 5 bases from V and 5 from J; bases not matched to a gene: 6. DNA of the CDR3: TGTGCCAGCAGCTTGGGACAGGGGGCGTTGGAGACCCAGTACTTC. This translates into CASSLGQGALETQYF.

This rearrangement joins TRBV3-1 to TRBJ2-4; 7 positions agree with TRBD1. CDR3 length: 14 residues. The germline CDR1 and CDR2 sequences are LGHDT and YNNKEL (reference sequence). V lost 0 bases, J lost 10 bases, and 6 bases stayed unmatched. The DNA for the CDR3 is TGTGCCAGCAGCCAAGAAGAGGCGACAGGGATTCAGTACTTC. As protein: CASSQEEATGIQYF.

The V gene is TRBV20-1, the J gene TRBJ2-5; D is perhaps TRBD2 (5 bases). The germline gives CDR1 DFQATT, CDR2 SNEGSKA (reference sequence). V lost 8 bases and J lost 6, with 16 bases in between. The CDR3 consists of 12 residues. CDR3 loop: CSFDSAGKTQYF. The CDR3 region has the DNA TGCAGTTTTGATAGCGCTGGGAAGACCCAGTACTTC.

This chain uses TRBV10-3 with TRBJ1-2, with TRBD1 matching 7 bases. From germline, CDR1 is ENHRY and CDR2 SYGVKD. The junction had 7 bases not matched to a gene; V was cut back by 7 bases and J by 5 bases. The CDR3 has 13 residues. CDR3 bases: TGTGCCATCACCGGTCAGGGGGAGTATGGCTACACCTTC. This gives the protein CAITGQGEYGYTF.

This chain joins TRBV12-3 or TRBV12-4 and TRBJ2-7; D remains ambiguous. Trimming pared 8 bases from V and 3 bases from J, leaving 11 bases between. The CDR3 has 12 amino acids. Here the CDR3 reads CASGYRNYEQYF. Here the CDR3 DNA reads TGTGCCAGCGGTTACAGAAACTACGAGCAGTACTTC.

The gene calls are TRBV20-1 and TRBJ2-5; 7 bases fit TRBD2. Germline CDR1 reads DFQATT; CDR2 reads SNEGSKA (reference sequence). The CDR3 spans 12 residues. The V and J ends lost 7 bases and 1 base, in that order; junction bases with no gene match: 3. CDR3 region: CSVQRGQETQYF. DNA of the CDR3: TGCAGTGTACAGCGGGGCCAAGAGACCCAGTACTTC.

The V gene is TRBV15, the J gene TRBJ1-4; D not certain. V was shortened by 6 bases and J by 8 bases, with 22 bases between the two germline ends. This CDR3 has 16 residues. The germline V gene encodes CDR1 LNHNV and CDR2 YYDKDF (reference sequence). CDR3 loop: CATRAEGRQSPEKLFF. CDR3 nucleotide sequence: TGTGCCACCAGAGCAGAGGGCCGGCAGTCTCCAGAAAAACTGTTTTTT.

The chain joins TRBV9 to TRBJ2-5; D is unresolved. The germline V and J ends were trimmed by 3 bases and 2 bases, with 11 bases remaining between them. Per the germline V gene, CDR1 is SGDLS and CDR2 is YYNGEE. CDR3 length: 14 amino acids. CDR3 sequence: CASSGRTPQETQYF. CDR3 coding DNA: TGTGCCAGCAGCGGCCGTACGCCTCAAGAGACCCAGTACTTC.

The rearrangement uses TRBV14 and TRBJ1-6; D call uncertain. The CDR3 consists of 12 residues. CDR1 and CDR2 from the germline V gene are SGHDN and FVKESK. Trimming cost V 0 bases and J 9 bases, with 3 bases left between them. CDR3 in DNA: TGTGCCAGCAGCCAAGAAGGTTCACCCCTCCACTTT. It specifies CASSQEGSPLHF.